This entry lists 26 T cell receptor beta chains sequenced from one sample in a study of T cell responses to AZD1222 COVID-19 vaccine listed by TCRdb under 2021. The library relied on the immunoSEQ multiplex PCR assay. TCRdb took this table from immuneACCESS and kept in-frame rearrangements with V and J called. Such tables lack part of the clones; where checked against another copy, unresolved V genes explain under half of the gap, and the rest is unexplained. This sample comprises 90,000 to 150,000 clones, approximately 90% of them detected only once. Under 9% of the sample lies in the top ten. The time point label of this sample denotes: baseline before first vaccination. The sample was peripheral blood, taken on day 0 of AZD1222 vaccination. All receptors derive from an adult in good health.

The genes are TRBV27 and TRBJ1-5, with 9 nucleotides matching TRBD1. Germline V CDR1 and CDR2: MNHEY, SMNVEV (reference sequence). This CDR3 is built from 16 residues. Losses at the gene ends were 3 bases for V and 10 bases for J; bases not matched to a gene: 13. The CDR3 bases are TGTGCCAGCAGTTTCCTGGACAGGGGCCAAATCAGCCCCCAGCATTTT. Protein product: CASSFLDRGQISPQHF.

V usage is TRBV28 and J usage is TRBJ2-3, with a possible D match to TRBD2 (6 bases). The CDR3 has 16 residues. From germline, CDR1 is MDHEN and CDR2 SYDVKM. Trimming removed 4 bases at V and 2 bases at J, with 16 bases between. CDR3 loop: CASSSLEGGNTDTQYF. The CDR3 DNA is TGTGCCAGCAGTTCCCTCGAAGGAGGGAACACAGATACGCAGTATTTT. The whole variable domain, filled in from reference TRBV28 and TRBJ2-3, reads DVKVTQSSRYLVKRTGEKVFLECVQDMDHENMFWYRQDPGLGLRLIYFSYDVKMKEKGDIPEGYSVSREKKERFSLILESASTNQTSMYLCASSSLEGGNTDTQYFGPGTRLTVL.

The chain joins TRBV21-1 to TRBJ1-1; the table names TRBD1, a call not compared with the DNA. TRBV21-1 is an annotated pseudogene. The CDR3 covers 15 residues. CDR3 protein: CASSQRGDRGTEAFF. The DNA of the CDR3 is TGTGCCAGCAGCCAAAGGGGGGACAGGGGCACTGAAGCTTTCTTT.

This clone showed up just once. V and J are TRBV29-1 and TRBJ2-4; 10 bases line up with TRBD2. V was pared by 8 bases and J by 0 bases, with 10 bases of the junction left unmatched. Germline values: CDR1 SQVTM, CDR2 ANQGSEA. CDR3 length equals 16 residues. The CDR3 here is CSFGLADGIAKNIQYF. In DNA, the CDR3 is TGCAGCTTCGGACTAGCGGACGGGATAGCCAAAAACATTCAGTACTTC.

The table lists this clone with a few counts. V is TRBV28 and J is TRBJ1-5; the match to TRBD1 covers 7 bases. The CDR3 runs to 16 residues. From germline, CDR1 is MDHEN and CDR2 SYDVKM. Trimming took 6 bases from V and 1 from J; bases not matched to a gene: 9. As DNA, the CDR3 is TGTGCCAGCAGGCCAACAGGGGAAGGAAGCAATCAGCCCCAGCATTTT. It yields the protein CASRPTGEGSNQPQHF.

V usage is TRBV7-9 and J usage is TRBJ2-7; D tentatively fits TRBD1 or TRBD2 (5 bases each). The CDR3 spans 12 residues. Per germline, CDR1 SEHNR and CDR2 FQNEAQ (reference sequence). V was cut by 10 bases and J by 6 bases, with 16 bases left in between. The CDR3, as DNA: TGTGCCACCGGGGCCCCTTATGTCGAGCAGTACTTC. This translates into CATGAPYVEQYF.

V and J are TRBV2 and TRBJ2-7, with 10 bases fitting TRBD1. The CDR3 loop spans 15 amino acids. Germline assignment: CDR1 SNHLY and CDR2 FYNNEI. After removal of 7 bases from V and 3 bases from J, the junction contained 9 bases not matched to a gene. In DNA form, the CDR3 reads TGTGCCAGCACCCTCAGGGGGGACAGGGGCTACGAGCAGTACTTC. This sequence encodes CASTLRGDRGYEQYF.

The chain combines TRBV2 with TRBJ2-2; tentative D call: TRBD1 (6 bases). Germline V gene sequence: CDR1 SNHLY, CDR2 FYNNEI. Between the trimmed V and J ends, which lost 3 bases and 7 bases, there was a span of 15 bases. The CDR3 has 15 amino acids. CDR3 sequence reads: CASSEDGFRGGELFF. CDR3 sequence (DNA): TGTGCCAGCAGTGAGGACGGGTTCAGGGGCGGGGAGCTGTTTTTT.

The genes are TRBV7-3 and TRBJ1-5, with 10 bases fitting TRBD1. Germline trimming cut 6 bases from V and 5 bases from J; bases unmatched to any gene: 10. The germline V gene has CDR1 SGHTA and CDR2 FQGTGA. The CDR3 spans 16 residues. The CDR3, as DNA: TGTGCCAGCAGACCAAAGGGGACAGGGGAGGATCAGCCCCAGCATTTT. It codes for CASRPKGTGEDQPQHF.

The genes are TRBV5-5 and TRBJ2-5; D is possibly TRBD1 or TRBD2 (5 bases each). The CDR3 extends over 12 amino acids. V was clipped by 5 bases and J by 4 bases, with 9 bases between them. Germline V gives CDR1 SGHKS, CDR2 YYEKEE (reference sequence). The CDR3 bases are TGTGCCAGCAGACCGGGGCGAGAGACCCAGTACTTC. Residues: CASRPGRETQYF.

V gene TRBV4-2 combines with J gene TRBJ2-7; 13 bases fit TRBD2. Germline trimming cut 4 bases from V and 4 bases from J; bases unmatched to any gene: 16. Germline V gene data show CDR1 as LGHNA and CDR2 as YNFKEQ. This CDR3 contains 19 residues. The CDR3 sequence is CASSPPSTSGRPLSYEQYF. DNA of the CDR3: TGTGCCAGCAGCCCGCCCTCGACTAGCGGGAGGCCCCTCTCTTACGAGCAGTACTTC.

The gene calls are TRBV19 and TRBJ1-5; the D is unclear. The V gene's germline CDR1 is LNHDA and CDR2 SQIVND (reference sequence). The CDR3 consists of 15 residues. Trimming stripped 0 bases from V and 6 bases from J, with 12 bases between. CDR3 DNA sequence: TGTGCCAGTAGTATAGAGGCCAAATGGGGTCAGCCCCAGCATTTT. This codes for CASSIEAKWGQPQHF.

CDR3 DNA sequence: TGTGCCAGCAGCTTGGTCGGAGTCTCCTACTATGGCTACACCTTC. Amino acids: CASSLVGVSYYGYTF. The chain joins TRBV9 to TRBJ1-2, with no clear D. This CDR3 is 15 amino acids long. CDR1 and CDR2 from the germline V gene are SGDLS and YYNGEE. Trimming took off 4 bases at V and 3 bases at J, with 16 bases between the two ends.

This clone was detected once. This rearrangement joins TRBV7-2 to TRBJ1-5; D gene unclear. Trimming cost V 4 bases and J 11 bases, with 15 bases left between them. Germline V gene lookup returns CDR1 SGHTA and CDR2 FQGNSA. CDR3 length equals 13 residues. The CDR3 loop reads CASSSIAGVAQHF. CDR3 sequence (DNA): TGTGCCAGCAGCTCAATAGCCGGGGTGGCCCAGCATTTT.

The chain recombines TRBV5-1 with TRBJ2-1; 10 bases agree with TRBD2. V shed 1 base, J shed 2 bases, and the junction held 6 bases outside the gene matches. In germline, CDR1 is SGHRS, CDR2 YFSETQ. This CDR3 has 17 residues. In DNA form, the CDR3 reads TGCGCCAGCAGCTTGAGAGCGAGCGGGGGGGCCTACAATGAGCAGTTCTTC. Its protein is CASSLRASGGAYNEQFF.

The chain has TRBV7-5 and TRBJ2-3; the table's D call, TRBD2, was not checked against the DNA. TRBV7-5 is a known pseudogene. The CDR3 has 17 amino acids. In nucleotides, the CDR3 is TGTGCCAGAAGCTTAGCGGTGCGGGAGGCTAGCACAGATACGCAGTATTTT. It yields the protein CARSLAVREASTDTQYF.

The V call is TRBV7-2, the J call TRBJ1-2, with D possibly matching TRBD1 (6 bases). CDR1 is SGHTA, CDR2 FQGNSA, per germline. V was cut by 6 bases and J by 4 bases, with 6 bases left in between. The CDR3 totals 11 residues. CDR3 in DNA: TGTGCCAGCAGACAGGGCTATGGCTACACCTTC. The encoded protein is CASRQGYGYTF.

Written as DNA, the CDR3 is TGTGCCAGCACCGGGACTAGCGGATTCCGAAGGTCCTACAATGAGCAGTTCTTC. Encoded protein: CASTGTSGFRRSYNEQFF. The gene calls are TRBV2 and TRBJ2-1; 11 bases map to TRBD2. V was clipped by 7 bases and J by 1 base; unmatched bases: 12. This CDR3 has 18 amino acids. Germline V lookup: CDR1 SNHLY, CDR2 FYNNEI.

The table lists this clone with a count of one. The rearrangement links TRBV9 to TRBJ1-1; no clear D. CDR3 size: 15 residues. CDR1 SGDLS and CDR2 YYNGEE come from the germline V gene. V lost 0 bases and J 4 bases, leaving 13 bases between the germline ends. CDR3: CASSVGWWEATEAFF. The CDR3, as DNA: TGTGCCAGCAGCGTAGGGTGGTGGGAGGCCACTGAAGCTTTCTTT.

The rearrangement joins TRBV4-1 to TRBJ1-2; D might be TRBD1 (6 bases). CDR1 and CDR2 from the germline V gene are MGHRA and YSYEKL. V gave up 0 bases and J gave up 4 bases, with 15 bases separating them. The CDR3 is 16 residues long. The CDR3 reads CASSQDKAGHRYGYTF. The CDR3 DNA reads as TGCGCCAGCAGCCAAGATAAGGCGGGACACCGCTATGGCTACACCTTC.

V is TRBV3-1 (or the pseudogene TRBV3-2) and J is TRBJ2-2; perhaps TRBD1 as D (6 bases). Per germline, CDR1 LGHDT and CDR2 YNNKEL (reference sequence). Between the trimmed V and J ends, which lost 0 bases and 3 bases, there was a span of 8 bases. The CDR3 covers 15 residues. The CDR3 DNA is TGTGCCAGCAGCCAAGATGGGGGCTACACCGGGGAGCTGTTTTTT. Protein product: CASSQDGGYTGELFF.

The chain couples TRBV4-1 to TRBJ2-7; D is possibly TRBD2 (5 bases). Germline-derived CDR1 and CDR2 are MGHRA and YSYEKL. V was trimmed by 4 bases and J by 7 bases, leaving 17 bases between them. CDR3 length: 14 amino acids. This CDR3 is CASSLSEGTLEQYF. In DNA form, the CDR3 reads TGCGCCAGCAGCCTCTCCGAGGGTACCCTGGAGCAGTACTTC.

The genes are TRBV3-1 (or the pseudogene TRBV3-2) and TRBJ2-7; D uncertain. Deletions cut 3 bases from V and 2 bases from J, with 11 bases between. CDR3 length equals 14 residues. Germline CDR1 reads LGHDT; CDR2 reads YNNKEL (reference sequence). CDR3 protein: CASSQPNLAYEQYF. As DNA, the CDR3 is TGTGCCAGCAGCCAGCCGAACTTGGCCTACGAGCAGTACTTC.

CDR3 sequence reads: CASSPGTENQPQHF. CDR3 DNA sequence: TGTGCCAGCAGTCCCGGGACAGAAAATCAGCCCCAGCATTTT. This rearrangement joins TRBV28 to TRBJ1-5, with 7 nucleotides matching TRBD1. This CDR3 is 14 amino acids long. Per germline, CDR1 MDHEN and CDR2 SYDVKM. J was trimmed by 4 bases and V by 5 bases; bases with no gene match: 5.

The chain has TRBV2 and TRBJ1-1, with D tentatively TRBD1 (5 bases). The CDR3 spans 11 residues. Trimming stripped 4 bases from V and 8 bases from J, with 8 bases between. Germline-derived CDR1 and CDR2 are SNHLY and FYNNEI. CDR3 in amino acids: CASSGREEAFF. CDR3 DNA: TGTGCCAGCAGTGGCAGGGAGGAAGCTTTCTTT.

This clone was seen once. V is TRBV10-3 and J is TRBJ1-1, with D possibly TRBD1 on 5 matching bases. In germline, CDR1 is ENHRY, CDR2 SYGVKD. CDR3 length: 15 amino acids. The V gene lost 6 bases and the J gene lost 4 bases, with 18 bases spanning the gap. Written as DNA, the CDR3 is TGTGCCATCAGCCTAAGGGAGGGGACGACCACTGAAGCTTTCTTT. Its protein product is CAISLREGTTTEAFF.